This T cell receptor beta chain was sequenced for a study of breast tumors, draining lymph nodes, adjacent tissues. Concerning this clonotype itself: What it binds is unknown. A junction end diverges from the germline sequence, so it may reflect a read error.

Study conclusions and caveats: Tumor repertoires ranked between lymph nodes and nontumor tissue in diversity, with V and J gene preferences. Luminal-like breast cancer showed significantly greater tumor-nontumor repertoire similarity than basal-like breast cancer did.

The germline CDR1 and CDR2 sequences are MNHNY and SVGAGI (reference sequence). The CDR3 runs to 16 residues. MiXCR was run by TCRdb on the multiplex PCR reads, yielding one entry per CDR3 protein. The sample lists 150,000 to 200,000 distinct CDR3 sequences, roughly 30% occurring once. Axillary draining lymph nodes of breast cancer patients supplied the node samples. The specimen sequenced was axillary lymph node tissue. This clonotype originated in a female donor with breast cancer. Some clones in this sample may be carry-over from other donors' samples. The rearrangement joins TRBV6-6 to TRBJ1-2; D might be TRBD1 (6 bases). CDR3 sequence reads: CASSLGLSRGNYGYAF. CDR3 in DNA: TGTGCCAGCAGCCTAGGGCTGTCCAGGGGCAACTATGGCTACGCCTTC.